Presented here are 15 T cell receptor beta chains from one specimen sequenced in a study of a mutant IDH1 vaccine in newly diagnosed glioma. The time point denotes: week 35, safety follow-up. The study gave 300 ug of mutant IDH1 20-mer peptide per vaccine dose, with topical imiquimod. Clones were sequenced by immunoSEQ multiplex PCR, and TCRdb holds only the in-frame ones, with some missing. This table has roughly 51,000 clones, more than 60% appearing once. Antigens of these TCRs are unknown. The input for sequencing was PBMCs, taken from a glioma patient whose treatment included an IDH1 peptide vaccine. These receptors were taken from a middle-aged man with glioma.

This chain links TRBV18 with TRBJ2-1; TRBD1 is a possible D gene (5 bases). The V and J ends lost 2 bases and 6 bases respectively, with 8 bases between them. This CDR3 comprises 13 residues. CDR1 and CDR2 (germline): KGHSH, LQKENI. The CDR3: CASSPRQPNEQFF. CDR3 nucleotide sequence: TGTGCCAGCTCACCAAGACAGCCCAATGAGCAGTTCTTC.

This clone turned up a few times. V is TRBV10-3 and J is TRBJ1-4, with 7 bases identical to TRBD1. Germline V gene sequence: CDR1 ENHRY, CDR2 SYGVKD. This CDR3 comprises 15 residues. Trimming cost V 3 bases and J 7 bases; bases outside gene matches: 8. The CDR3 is CAISEEDRVGEKLFF. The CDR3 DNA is TGTGCCATCAGTGAAGAAGACAGGGTCGGTGAAAAACTGTTTTTT.

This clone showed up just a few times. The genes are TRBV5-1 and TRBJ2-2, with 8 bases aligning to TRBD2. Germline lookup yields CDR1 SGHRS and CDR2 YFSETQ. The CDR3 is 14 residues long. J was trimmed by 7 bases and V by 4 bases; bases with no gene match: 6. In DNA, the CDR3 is TGCGCCAGCAGCCCCCTCCGGGGGGGCGGGGAGCTGTTTTTT. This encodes CASSPLRGGGELFF.

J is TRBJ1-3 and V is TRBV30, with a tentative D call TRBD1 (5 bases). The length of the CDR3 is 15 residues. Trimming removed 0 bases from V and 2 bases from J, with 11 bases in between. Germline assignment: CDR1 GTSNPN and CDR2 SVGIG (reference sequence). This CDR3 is CAWSVGQGAGNTIYF. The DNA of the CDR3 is TGTGCCTGGAGTGTAGGGCAGGGCGCTGGAAACACCATATATTTT.

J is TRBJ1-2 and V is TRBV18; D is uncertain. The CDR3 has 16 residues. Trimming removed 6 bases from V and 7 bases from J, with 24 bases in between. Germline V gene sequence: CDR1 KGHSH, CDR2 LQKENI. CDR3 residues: CASSLTDEGVLGGYTF. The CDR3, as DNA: TGTGCCAGCTCCCTCACTGACGAGGGCGTTTTAGGTGGCTACACCTTC.

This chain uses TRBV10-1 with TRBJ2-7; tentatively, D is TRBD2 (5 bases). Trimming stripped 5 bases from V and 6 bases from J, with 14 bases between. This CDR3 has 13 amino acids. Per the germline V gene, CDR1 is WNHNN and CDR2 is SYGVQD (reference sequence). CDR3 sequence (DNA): TGCGCCAGCAGTTCAGGAGGTGCAAGCGAGCAGTACTTC. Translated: CASSSGGASEQYF.

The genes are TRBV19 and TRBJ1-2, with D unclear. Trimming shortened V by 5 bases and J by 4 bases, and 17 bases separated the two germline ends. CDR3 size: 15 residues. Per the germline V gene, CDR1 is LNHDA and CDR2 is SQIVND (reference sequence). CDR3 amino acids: CASSPLGGAGYGYTF. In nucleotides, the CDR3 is TGTGCCAGTAGTCCCCTCGGCGGAGCTGGCTATGGCTACACCTTC.

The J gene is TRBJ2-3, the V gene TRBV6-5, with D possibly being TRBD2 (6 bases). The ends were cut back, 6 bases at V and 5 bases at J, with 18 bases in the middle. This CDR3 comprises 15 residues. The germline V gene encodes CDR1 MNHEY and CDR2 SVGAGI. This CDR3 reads CASRPPSSGKDTQYF. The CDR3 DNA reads TGTGCCAGCAGACCCCCCAGTAGCGGTAAAGATACGCAGTATTTT.

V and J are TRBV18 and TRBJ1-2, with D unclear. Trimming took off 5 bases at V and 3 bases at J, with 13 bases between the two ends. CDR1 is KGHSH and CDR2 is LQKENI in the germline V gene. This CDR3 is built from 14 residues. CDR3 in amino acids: CASSGVYLDYGYTF. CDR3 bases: TGTGCCAGCTCAGGGGTTTATTTAGACTATGGCTACACCTTC.

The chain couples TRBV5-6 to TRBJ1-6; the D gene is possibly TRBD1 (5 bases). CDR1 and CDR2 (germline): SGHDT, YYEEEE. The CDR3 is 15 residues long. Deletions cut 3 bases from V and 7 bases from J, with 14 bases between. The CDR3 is CASSSESGLNSPLHF. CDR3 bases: TGTGCCAGCAGCTCGGAGTCGGGACTCAATTCACCCCTCCACTTT. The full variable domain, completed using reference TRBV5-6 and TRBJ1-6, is DAGVTQSPTHLIKTRGQQVTLRCSPKSGHDTVSWYQQALGQGPQFIFQYYEEEERQRGNFPDRFSGHQFPNYSSELNVNALLLGDSALYLCASSSESGLNSPLHFGNGTRLTVT.

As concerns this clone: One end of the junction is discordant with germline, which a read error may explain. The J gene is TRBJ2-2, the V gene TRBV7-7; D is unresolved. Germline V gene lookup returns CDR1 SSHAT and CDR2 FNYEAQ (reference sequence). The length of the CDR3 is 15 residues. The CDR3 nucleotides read TGTGCTAGCAGCTATGGAGCACGGAACACCGGGGAGCTGTTTTTT. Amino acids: CASSYGARNTGELFF.

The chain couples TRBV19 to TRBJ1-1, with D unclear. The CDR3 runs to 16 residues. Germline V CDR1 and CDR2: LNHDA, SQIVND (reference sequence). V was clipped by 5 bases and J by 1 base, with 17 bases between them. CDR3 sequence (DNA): TGTGCCAGTAGTCCTTTCGGTCGAATAGGGAACACTGAAGCTTTCTTT. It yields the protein CASSPFGRIGNTEAFF.

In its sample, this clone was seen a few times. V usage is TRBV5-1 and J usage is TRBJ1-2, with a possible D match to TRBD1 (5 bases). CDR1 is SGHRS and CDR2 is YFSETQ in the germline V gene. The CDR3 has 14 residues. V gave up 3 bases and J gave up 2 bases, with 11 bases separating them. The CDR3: CASSSWGGNYGYTF. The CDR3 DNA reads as TGCGCCAGCAGCTCATGGGGGGGGAACTATGGCTACACCTTC.

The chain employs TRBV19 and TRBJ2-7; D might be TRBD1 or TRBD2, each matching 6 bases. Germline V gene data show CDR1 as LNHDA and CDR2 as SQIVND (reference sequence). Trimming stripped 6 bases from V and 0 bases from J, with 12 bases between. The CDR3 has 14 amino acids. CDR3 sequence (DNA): TGTGCCAGTAGCTCGGGGGCGAGCTCCTACGAGCAGTACTTC. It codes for CASSSGASSYEQYF.

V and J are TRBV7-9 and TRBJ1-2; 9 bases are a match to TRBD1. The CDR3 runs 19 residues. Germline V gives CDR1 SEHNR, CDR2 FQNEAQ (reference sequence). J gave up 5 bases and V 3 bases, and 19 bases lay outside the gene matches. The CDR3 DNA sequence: TGTGCCAGCAGCTTTCCGTCCGGGACAGGGTACGAAGGGGGGTATGGCTACACCTTC. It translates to CASSFPSGTGYEGGYGYTF.